The following is a T cell receptor (beta chain) sequence with its context. Antigen unknown. TCR alpha and TCR beta cDNA libraries carrying sample barcodes and UMIs were produced by 5'RACE using constant-segment primers. TCRdb recomputed calls from the 5' RACE reads with MiXCR, one row per CDR3 protein. This sample carries about 440,000 distinct CDR3 sequences, about 19% of them seen once, and the ten largest clones take 8.4%. These data are taken from a study of T-cell memory formation after mild COVID-19. Study background: Largely donor-specific TCR clusters were found.

In germline, CDR1 is GTSNPN, CDR2 SVGIG (reference sequence). The J segment lost 5 bases and the V segment lost 2 bases, leaving 13 bases of the junction unmatched. CDR3 length: 16 amino acids. Study findings and constraints: Within pre-infection memory, some responding clones were found, suggesting cross-reactive memory joined. Nothing confirmed that second-wave clones peaking on day 37 were specific for SARS-CoV-2.

The chain combines TRBV30 with TRBJ1-1, with 8 positions matching TRBD1. Sequenced sample: PBMCs or a T cell subset sorted from them (not recorded which). The receptor comes from an adult woman who had mild COVID-19 (a few samples of this study predate the infection). Cell type and time point are not known. CDR3: CAWSRGARTGSTEAFF. The CDR3 DNA is TGTGCCTGGAGTCGCGGGGCCAGGACAGGGTCAACTGAAGCTTTCTTT.